A selection of T cell receptor beta chains follows, all from one sample in a study of OX40 agonist ivuxolimab in advanced cancers. This table comes from immunoSEQ multiplex PCR, and its TCRdb copy is limited to in-frame clones, with some not included. This table has roughly 71,000 clones, around 90% appearing once. Specimen: CD4+ or CD8+ T cells sorted from blood, collected in a trial of the OX40 agonist ivuxolimab. The receptors come from an adult with an advanced solid tumor such as melanoma, head and neck, liver or kidney cancer. The CDR3 runs from the conserved cysteine through the conserved F or W. The order of the fields is D gene, V gene, CDR3 length, J gene, clone size, CDR3 protein, CDR3 DNA. D genes are given only for firm matches. Clone size is not always given. Where it is, it says once, few, many or a class for expanded clones.

NA,TRBV21-1,14,TRBJ2-2,NA,CASSKTPADGELFF,TGTGCCAGCAGCAAAACCCCAGCGGACGGGGAGCTGTTTTTT
NA,TRBV4-3,14,TRBJ1-2,NA,CASSPFDTRDGYTF,TGCGCCAGCAGCCCCTTCGACACCCGAGATGGCTACACCTTC
NA,TRBV6-1,15,TRBJ1-1,NA,CASIRPKGPDTEAFF,TGTGCCAGCATTAGACCAAAGGGCCCTGACACTGAAGCTTTCTTT
NA,TRBV19,15,TRBJ2-1,NA,CASSSDREGVNEQFF,TGTGCCAGTAGTTCGGACAGGGAGGGGGTCAATGAGCAGTTCTTC
NA,TRBV27,13,TRBJ2-1,NA,CASSLRTGSEQFF,TGTGCCAGCAGTTTGAGAACGGGGAGTGAGCAGTTCTTC
TRBD2,TRBV13,16,TRBJ2-1,NA,CASSHEGLAEYNEQFF,TGTGCCAGCAGCCACGAAGGACTAGCAGAATACAATGAGCAGTTCTTC
NA,TRBV5-6,14,TRBJ2-1,NA,CASSLVSTAHEQFF,TGTGCCAGCAGCTTGGTTAGTACGGCACATGAGCAGTTCTTC
TRBD1,TRBV28,15,TRBJ2-7,few,CASSLFGTGIDEQYF,TGTGCCAGCAGTTTATTTGGGACAGGGATCGACGAGCAGTACTTC
NA,TRBV28,16,TRBJ1-5,NA,CASSTSGLPQGQPQHF,TGTGCCAGCAGTACCTCCGGACTCCCCCAGGGTCAGCCCCAGCATTTT
TRBD2,TRBV7-9,14,TRBJ2-5,NA,CASSISGRGETQYF,TGTGCCAGCAGCATTAGCGGGAGAGGAGAGACCCAGTACTTC
NA,TRBV11-3,11,TRBJ2-3,NA,CASQGTDTQYF,TGTGCCTCTCAAGGCACAGATACGCAGTATTTT
NA,TRBV5-6,13,TRBJ2-2,NA,CASSPPSAGELFF,TGTGCCAGCAGCCCCCCGAGCGCCGGGGAGCTGTTTTTT
NA,TRBV5-4,14,TRBJ1-5,NA,CASSLQGTNQPQHF,TGTGCCAGCAGCCTCCAGGGTACCAATCAGCCCCAGCATTTT
NA,TRBV6-1,17,TRBJ2-1,NA,CASSESGGTVLGGEQFF,TGTGCCAGCAGTGAAAGTGGGGGGACAGTTCTGGGGGGAGAGCAGTTCTTC
NA,TRBV21-1,18,TRBJ1-5,NA,CASSKWEDREYGNQPQHF,TGTGCCAGCAGCAAGTGGGAAGACAGGGAATATGGCAATCAGCCCCAGCATTTT
NA,TRBV28,16,TRBJ1-2,NA,CASSPLDLGASYGYTF,TGTGCCAGCAGCCCCCTGGATCTTGGGGCCTCCTATGGCTACACCTTC
TRBD1,TRBV7-9,16,TRBJ2-5,NA,CASSTRTGSKQETQYF,TGTGCCAGCAGCACCCGGACAGGGTCGAAACAAGAGACCCAGTACTTC
NA,TRBV12-5,13,TRBJ2-1,NA,CASGLGVYNEQFF,TGTGCTAGTGGTTTGGGGGTATACAATGAGCAGTTCTTC
TRBD2,TRBV5-6,15,TRBJ2-3,NA,CASSSLAEFTDTQYF,TGTGCCAGCAGCTCACTAGCGGAGTTTACAGATACGCAGTATTTT
TRBD1,TRBV4-2,16,TRBJ1-5,NA,CASSQVGQPSNQPQHF,TGTGCCAGCAGCCAAGTGGGACAGCCGAGCAATCAGCCCCAGCATTTT
TRBD1,TRBV19,12,TRBJ2-7,NA,CASSPQGDEQYF,TGTGCCAGTAGTCCACAGGGGGACGAGCAGTACTTC
TRBD1,TRBV18,15,TRBJ2-1,once,CASSPERGLKNEQFF,TGTGCCAGCTCACCCGAAAGGGGGCTGAAGAATGAGCAGTTCTTC
NA,TRBV5-1,15,TRBJ2-1,once,CASRGAGIDYNEQFF,TGCGCCAGCAGAGGAGCCGGGATAGACTACAATGAGCAGTTCTTC
TRBD1,TRBV19,14,TRBJ2-7,NA,CASSVGQSSYEQYF,TGTGCCAGTAGTGTGGGACAGAGCTCCTACGAGCAGTACTTC
NA,TRBV7-6,17,TRBJ1-5,NA,CASSLVEGEWGNQPQHF,TGTGCCAGCAGCTTAGTTGAAGGGGAATGGGGCAATCAGCCCCAGCATTTT
TRBD1,TRBV11-3,20,TRBJ1-3,once,CASSLVSGTGRIRSGNTIYF,TGTGCCAGCAGCTTAGTTTCCGGGACAGGGAGGATCAGATCTGGAAACACCATATATTTT
NA,TRBV27,18,TRBJ2-1,NA,CASRNNPSDMVGSNEQFF,TGTGCCAGCAGAAACAACCCATCAGACATGGTGGGATCCAATGAGCAGTTCTTC
NA,TRBV19,14,TRBJ2-7,NA,CASSDRDPAYEQYF,TGTGCCAGTAGCGACCGGGACCCAGCCTACGAGCAGTACTTC
NA,TRBV7-6,11,TRBJ2-7,NA,CASSFGGEQYF,TGTGCCAGCAGCTTTGGAGGGGAGCAGTACTTC
TRBD1,TRBV12-5,14,TRBJ1-5,NA,CASGITGGHQPQHF,TGTGCTAGTGGTATAACAGGGGGCCATCAGCCCCAGCATTTT
NA,TRBV6-9,15,TRBJ2-6,NA,CASGDGFSGANVLTF,TGTGCCAGCGGCGACGGATTTTCTGGGGCCAACGTCCTGACTTTC
NA,TRBV19,12,TRBJ1-1,NA,CASSLGYTEAFF,TGTGCCAGTAGTCTGGGATACACTGAAGCTTTCTTT
TRBD1,TRBV4-1,15,TRBJ2-7,NA,CASSQAGTGSYEQYF,TGCGCCAGCAGCCAAGCGGGGACAGGCTCCTACGAGCAGTACTTC
NA,TRBV28,11,TRBJ1-2,NA,CASSSNYGYTF,TGTGCCAGCAGTTCAAACTATGGCTACACCTTC
TRBD1,TRBV19,15,TRBJ1-4,NA,CASSGVTGGDEKLFF,TGTGCCAGTAGTGGCGTGACAGGGGGGGATGAAAAACTGTTTTTT